Below, 22 T cell receptor beta chains from the same sample are listed, as sequenced in a study of T-cell reconstitution after alpha-beta-depleted transplantation in children. Using unique molecular identifiers, the investigators prepared the TCRbeta library. TCRdb processed the PCR reads anew with MiXCR; each CDR3 protein has one entry. The sample consists of 250,000 to 300,000 distinct CDR3 sequences, around a tenth of them appearing once. This specimen consisted of peripheral blood, obtained 180 days after TCRalphabeta/CD19-depleted stem cell transplant. The source is a male patient aged 2-10 years who had a stem cell transplant for chronic granulomatous disease, so the T cells may come from the graft donor.

This clonotype was recorded many times. The V call is TRBV20-1, the J call TRBJ2-7, with no clear D. With 1 base removed from V and 1 base from J, the gap between germline ends came to 11 bases. Germline V gives CDR1 DFQATT, CDR2 SNEGSKA (reference sequence). CDR3 size: 14 residues. The CDR3 here is CSARGPGGSYEQYF. The CDR3 bases are TGCAGTGCTAGAGGGCCCGGCGGTTCCTACGAGCAGTACTTC.

This clonotype was observed at least ten times. This rearrangement joins TRBV20-1 to TRBJ2-5, with 8 bases matching TRBD1. Germline V lookup: CDR1 DFQATT, CDR2 SNEGSKA (reference sequence). Germline trimming cut 3 bases from V and 5 bases from J; bases unmatched to any gene: 8. The CDR3 runs 14 residues. CDR3 region: CSASADREFETQYF. Here the CDR3 DNA reads TGCAGTGCTAGTGCGGACAGGGAATTTGAGACCCAGTACTTC.

This clonotype was seen many times. This chain uses TRBV4-1 with TRBJ2-3, with 11 bases matching TRBD2. Germline trimming cut 4 bases from V and 0 bases from J; bases unmatched to any gene: 15. This CDR3 is 20 amino acids long. Germline CDR1 reads MGHRA; CDR2 reads YSYEKL. CDR3 sequence reads: CASSPKPPTSGDSSTDTQYF. Written as DNA, the CDR3 is TGCGCCAGCAGCCCGAAGCCGCCGACTAGCGGGGACTCTAGCACAGATACGCAGTATTTT.

This clonotype showed up many times. The chain employs TRBV5-1 and TRBJ2-7, with 7 bases aligning to TRBD2. Germline CDR1 reads SGHRS; CDR2 reads YFSETQ. Trimming removed 4 bases from V and 0 bases from J; junction bases left unmatched: 4. The CDR3 has 14 amino acids. CDR3 amino acids: CASSLGLLSYEQYF. CDR3 bases: TGCGCCAGCAGCCTGGGACTACTCTCCTACGAGCAGTACTTC.

This clonotype came up many times. The chain has TRBV29-1 and TRBJ2-4; 7 bases line up with TRBD1. The CDR3 length is 13 residues. Germline CDR1 reads SQVTM; CDR2 reads ANQGSEA. V trimming: 4 bases; J trimming: 7 bases; junction bases outside the gene matches: 7. CDR3 amino acids: CSVGGTEGNIQYF. Written as DNA, the CDR3 is TGCAGCGTTGGGGGGACAGAGGGGAACATTCAGTACTTC.

This clonotype was detected many times. V usage is TRBV27 and J usage is TRBJ1-5; D remains unclear. The germline gives CDR1 MNHEY, CDR2 SMNVEV (reference sequence). Trimming took 10 bases from V and 7 from J, leaving 17 bases between them. There are 13 residues in the CDR3. CDR3 bases: TGTGCCATCTCGGCCACTCCTATCCAGCCCCAGCATTTT. Translation: CAISATPIQPQHF.

Regarding this clonotype: A read error may be the cause here, since a much bigger clone is one base away. A read error is likely, as this CDR3 ends without the conserved phenylalanine or tryptophan. J is TRBJ2-2 and V is TRBV7-3; no clear D gene. V lost 5 bases and J 6 bases, leaving 10 bases between the germline ends. The CDR3 sequence is 13 residues long. CDR1 and CDR2 (germline): SGHTA, FQGTGA. The CDR3 protein is CASSQYVPGELFL. DNA of the CDR3: TGTGCCAGCAGCCAATACGTACCCGGGGAGCTGTTTCTT.

Ten or more counts support this clonotype. The rearrangement uses TRBV7-9 and TRBJ2-7, with TRBD1 as a possible D gene (5 bases). Germline V gene data show CDR1 as SEHNR and CDR2 as FQNEAQ (reference sequence). This CDR3 has 14 amino acids. V lost 7 bases and J 0 bases, leaving 13 bases between the germline ends. Here the CDR3 reads CASTITGTSYEQYF. CDR3 bases: TGTGCCAGCACCATTACAGGAACCTCCTACGAGCAGTACTTC.

There are many counts of this clonotype. This chain connects TRBV5-4 to TRBJ2-2; 8 bases map to TRBD2. This CDR3 is built from 16 residues. Germline trimming cut 4 bases from V and 5 bases from J; bases unmatched to any gene: 10. Looked up from germline, CDR1 is SGHNT and CDR2 is YYREEE (reference sequence). In DNA, the CDR3 is TGTGCCAGCAGCCCCCGTCCGGGACTAGGAACCGGGGAGCTGTTTTTT. Its protein product is CASSPRPGLGTGELFF.

With regard to this clonotype: This sequence may be a read error, since a much larger clone differs from it by one base. The chain combines TRBV20-1 with TRBJ2-1; D uncertain. V was trimmed by 3 bases and J by 3 bases, leaving 9 bases between them. The CDR3 runs to 13 residues. CDR1 and CDR2 from the germline V gene are DFQATT and SNEGSKA (reference sequence). The CDR3: CSASMMVYNEQFF. The CDR3 DNA follows: TGCAGTGCTAGTATGATGGTCTACAATGAGCAGTTCTTC.

The rearrangement joins TRBV19 to TRBJ2-7; no reliable D call. There are 15 residues in the CDR3. V lost 3 bases, J lost 2 bases, and 14 bases lay in between. CDR1 is LNHDA, CDR2 SQIVND, per germline (reference sequence). CDR3: CASSIRANPTYEQYF. Here the CDR3 DNA reads TGTGCCAGTAGTATCCGCGCGAATCCGACCTACGAGCAGTACTTC.

As regards this clonotype: At one end, the junction sequence differs from germline, possibly due to a read error. This sequence joins TRBV6-1 and TRBJ2-7, with D hard to call. The germline V gene has CDR1 MNHNS and CDR2 SASEGT. The CDR3 covers 17 residues. The CDR3 bases are TGTGCCAGCAGTCATAACCAAGTCTCGGCCCCCTACTACGAGCGGTACTTC. Encoded protein: CASSHNQVSAPYYERYF.

This clonotype appeared many times. The chain joins TRBV20-1 to TRBJ2-1; no firm D call. The CDR3 is 11 residues long. CDR1 and CDR2 (germline): DFQATT, SNEGSKA (reference sequence). Trimming removed 1 base at V and 9 bases at J, with 7 bases between. The CDR3 spells CSARVFGEQFF. In nucleotides, the CDR3 is TGCAGTGCTAGAGTTTTTGGTGAGCAGTTCTTC.

This clonotype was counted many times. The rearrangement uses TRBV14 and TRBJ2-2; 12 bases align to TRBD2. Germline V gene data show CDR1 as SGHDN and CDR2 as FVKESK. The CDR3 runs 15 residues. V lost 6 bases, J lost 5 bases, and 4 bases stayed unmatched. The CDR3 region is CASRRTSGVTGELFF. For the CDR3, the DNA is TGTGCCAGCAGGCGGACTAGCGGGGTGACCGGGGAGCTGTTTTTT.

This clonotype was seen repeatedly, ten times or more. The CDR3 is CASSQPGLGIYEQYF. The CDR3 bases are TGTGCCAGCAGCCAACCGGGACTAGGAATCTACGAGCAGTACTTC. The chain is built from TRBV4-2 and TRBJ2-7; 8 nucleotides align to TRBD2. The germline CDR1 and CDR2 sequences are LGHNA and YNFKEQ. The CDR3 consists of 15 residues. V shed 2 bases and J 3 bases; nucleotides not matched to a gene: 6.

This clonotype showed up many times. The chain carries TRBV11-2 and TRBJ2-1, with TRBD2 matching over 7 bases. This CDR3 region has 16 residues. Germline V lookup: CDR1 SGHAT, CDR2 FQNNGV. Losses at the gene ends were 4 bases for V and 3 bases for J; bases not matched to a gene: 9. CDR3: CASSSQRGRIYNEQFF. The CDR3 DNA follows: TGTGCCAGCAGCTCACAGCGGGGTCGGATCTACAATGAGCAGTTCTTC.

This clonotype occurred many times. The rearrangement joins TRBV12-3 or TRBV12-4 to TRBJ2-7; the D call may be TRBD1 or TRBD2 (6 bases each). This CDR3 comprises 14 residues. V was trimmed by 7 bases and J by 4 bases, leaving 17 bases between them. CDR3 sequence: CASKTTGGPYEQYF. CDR3 DNA sequence: TGTGCCAGCAAAACGACCGGGGGCCCGTACGAGCAGTACTTC.

Concerning this clonotype itself: A read error is possible here, since a much larger clone lies one base away. This chain connects TRBV30 to TRBJ2-1, with 8 bases fitting TRBD1. The CDR3 has 13 amino acids. CDR1 is GTSNPN and CDR2 is SVGIG in the germline V gene (reference sequence). The CDR3, as DNA: TGTGTCTGGACAGGGTGGGGGGTAAATGAGCAGTTCTTC. The encoded protein is CVWTGWGVNEQFF.

This clonotype was detected ten times or more. The chain carries TRBV12-3 or TRBV12-4 and TRBJ1-2; D might be TRBD1 (5 bases). The CDR3 length is 15 residues. With 5 bases removed from V and 4 bases from J, the gap between germline ends came to 17 bases. The CDR3 DNA reads as TGTGCCAGCAGTACCTCCGGGACGAGGATCTATGGCTACACCTTC. Its protein is CASSTSGTRIYGYTF.

The chain carries TRBV5-4 and TRBJ2-1, with 8 bases identical to TRBD2. Germline CDR1 SGHNT, CDR2 YYREEE (reference sequence). The CDR3 has 16 amino acids. V shed 4 bases and J 0 bases; nucleotides not matched to a gene: 6. CDR3 nucleotide sequence: TGTGCCAGCAGCCGCAGCGGGGGTCGCTCCTACAATGAGCAGTTCTTC. Its translation is CASSRSGGRSYNEQFF.

The sample holds many counts of this clonotype. The chain is built from TRBV18 and TRBJ2-5; 12 bases agree with TRBD2. The CDR3 has 16 amino acids. CDR1 is KGHSH and CDR2 is LQKENI in the germline V gene. Germline trimming cut 0 bases from V and 3 bases from J; bases unmatched to any gene: 2. The CDR3 sequence: CASSPPGLAGEETQYF. The CDR3 DNA sequence: TGTGCCAGCTCACCACCGGGACTAGCGGGCGAAGAGACCCAGTACTTC. Combining the CDR3 with reference TRBV18 and TRBJ2-5 gives the whole variable domain NAGVMQNPRHLVRRRGQEARLRCSPMKGHSHVYWYRQLPEEGLKFMVYLQKENIIDESGMPKERFSAEFPKEGPSILRIQQVVRGDSAAYFCASSPPGLAGEETQYFGPGTRLLVL.

This clonotype was seen many times. V is TRBV5-1 and J is TRBJ2-3; D perhaps matches TRBD1 (6 bases). V was trimmed by 0 bases and J by 6 bases, leaving 26 bases between them. The germline V gene has CDR1 SGHRS and CDR2 YFSETQ. This CDR3 contains 19 residues. For the CDR3, the DNA is TGCGCCAGCAGCTTGGCCCCCGGGCAGGGGACATCTGAGTGGGATACGCAGTATTTT. Amino acids: CASSLAPGQGTSEWDTQYF.